This is a list of T cell receptor beta chains from one sample in a study of CD8 T cells in Susac syndrome. TCRdb itself ran the immunoSEQ multiplex PCR reads through MiXCR, one entry per CDR3 protein. Among a few hundred thousand distinct CDR3 sequences listed, 92% were seen once. Material for sequencing was CD8+ T cells from PBMCs. The receptor source for this set is a human donor with multiple sclerosis. Both conserved end residues are part of each CDR3. A D gene is named only where the DNA matches it firmly. Some rows have no size entry. The others give once, few or many, or a class for an expanded clone.

j_gene	d_gene	abundance	v_gene	CDR3aa	CDR3nt
TRBJ2-5	TRBD1	NA	TRBV15	CATSSHRDRVKETQYF	TGTGCCACCAGCAGCCACAGGGACAGGGTAAAAGAGACCCAGTACTTC
TRBJ1-6	NA	NA	TRBV4-1	CASSPSGGFGALHF	TGCGCCAGCAGCCCCTCGGGGGGCTTCGGCGCCCTCCACTTT
TRBJ1-1	TRBD1	NA	TRBV6-2/TRBV6-3	CASSPDRGRFQNTEAFF	TGTGCCAGCAGTCCCGACAGGGGGCGGTTCCAGAACACTGAAGCTTTCTTT
TRBJ2-7	TRBD2	NA	TRBV5-4	CASSSGLAGGYEQYF	TGTGCCAGCAGCTCGGGACTAGCGGGAGGATACGAGCAGTACTTC
TRBJ1-2	TRBD1	NA	TRBV19	CASSSRTGAWDGYTF	TGTGCCAGTAGTTCCCGGACAGGAGCTTGGGATGGCTACACCTTC
TRBJ2-7	NA	NA	TRBV12-3/TRBV12-4	CASSPRTGGGSYEQYF	TGTGCCAGCAGTCCTAGGACAGGCGGGGGCTCCTACGAGCAGTACTTC
TRBJ1-2	TRBD1	NA	TRBV13	CASSLIQGRLGYTF	TGTGCCAGCAGCTTAATACAGGGGCGACTTGGCTACACCTTC
TRBJ2-1	TRBD2	NA	TRBV6-4	CASSDLLAGVDEQFF	TGTGCCAGCAGTGATTTACTAGCGGGAGTGGATGAGCAGTTCTTC
TRBJ2-1	NA	NA	TRBV3-1	CASSQEDQGNYEQFF	TGTGCCAGCAGCCAAGAGGATCAGGGGAACTATGAGCAGTTCTTC
TRBJ2-3	NA	once	TRBV29-1	CSARGGRAADTQYF	TGCAGCGCCCGAGGGGGGCGGGCAGCAGATACGCAGTATTTT
TRBJ2-1	TRBD2	NA	TRBV2	CAGLAGEGGHGEQFF	TGTGCCGGGCTAGCGGGAGAGGGAGGTCACGGTGAACAGTTCTTC
TRBJ1-1	NA	once	TRBV12-3/TRBV12-4	CASSPINTEAFF	TGTGCCAGCAGTCCAATAAACACTGAAGCTTTCTTT
TRBJ2-3	TRBD2	NA	TRBV7-9	CASSRGRAEDTQYF	TGTGCCAGCAGCCGCGGGAGGGCGGAAGATACGCAGTATTTT
TRBJ1-2	NA	once	TRBV27	CASSPLPFYGYTF	TGTGCCAGCAGTCCGCTCCCCTTCTATGGCTACACCTTC
TRBJ2-5	NA	NA	TRBV6-2/TRBV6-3	CASSYTPMGRETQYF	TGTGCCAGCAGTTATACGCCCATGGGGCGGGAGACCCAGTACTTC
TRBJ2-1	NA	NA	TRBV6-5	CASSPRTQGDNEQFF	TGTGCCAGCAGTCCCCGGACACAAGGGGACAATGAGCAGTTCTTC
TRBJ1-1	NA	NA	TRBV5-1	CASSTGPRGGNTEAFF	TGCGCCAGCAGCACAGGCCCTCGCGGGGGGAACACTGAAGCTTTCTTT
TRBJ2-2	TRBD2	NA	TRBV4-1	CASSLIQTSDGELFF	TGCGCCAGCAGCCTCATACAGACTAGCGACGGGGAGCTGTTTTTT
TRBJ2-1	NA	NA	TRBV19	CASSVQRSPYNEQFF	TGTGCCAGTAGTGTACAGCGTAGCCCCTACAATGAGCAGTTCTTC
TRBJ2-7	NA	NA	TRBV6-6	CASSYPPGRRYEQYF	TGTGCCAGCAGTTACCCCCCCGGGAGAAGGTACGAGCAGTACTTC
TRBJ2-7	NA	NA	TRBV29-1	CSVGVGRPDSYEQYF	TGCAGCGTTGGGGTAGGGCGGCCGGATTCCTACGAGCAGTACTTC
TRBJ2-1	TRBD2	NA	TRBV11-3	CASSSYPSGGSYNEQFF	TGTGCCAGCAGCTCTTACCCTAGCGGGGGTTCCTACAATGAGCAGTTCTTC
TRBJ1-5	TRBD1	NA	TRBV27	CASSTLTGPLAPNQPQHF	TGTGCCAGCAGTACCCTGACAGGGCCTTTGGCTCCTAATCAGCCCCAGCATTTT
TRBJ2-5	TRBD2	NA	TRBV6-2/TRBV6-3	CASSYGGGGAQYF	TGTGCCAGCAGTTACGGCGGGGGAGGGGCCCAGTACTTC
TRBJ2-7	NA	NA	TRBV7-9	CASSISTYYEQYF	TGTGCCAGCAGCATTAGTACCTACTACGAGCAGTACTTC
TRBJ2-7	TRBD2	NA	TRBV7-9	CASSVAGDYEQYF	TGTGCCAGCAGCGTAGCGGGGGACTACGAGCAGTACTTC
TRBJ2-5	NA	NA	TRBV12-3/TRBV12-4	CASSAPLGTGETQYF	TGTGCCAGCAGTGCCCCCTTAGGGACTGGGGAGACCCAGTACTTC
TRBJ2-2	NA	NA	TRBV4-1	CASSLGPRDPGELFF	TGCGCCAGCAGCCTAGGTCCAAGAGACCCCGGGGAGCTGTTTTTT
TRBJ1-6	TRBD1	NA	TRBV2	CAPGPTGDSSYNSPLHF	TGTGCCCCCGGTCCGACAGGGGATAGCTCCTATAATTCACCCCTCCACTTT